Reported below is one TCR beta chain. How the authors handled the data: It was from reference gene primer amplification that nucleated cell counts were estimated. Using immunoSEQ multiplex PCR, the repertoire was profiled, and TCRdb retains in-frame clones only, with some absent. V, J and clone size are those of that table, while D and trimming were read from the DNA. The table has 240,000 or so clones, approximately 83% seen once. The data stem from a study of blood T cell repertoires in COVID-19. Study background: COVID-19 samples collected from the United States, Italy and Spain covered acute and convalescent phases. Sample material is recorded as cDNA or gDNA derived from T cells, B-cell-depleted T cells, or PBMCs.

V lost 4 bases to trimming and J lost 2 bases; unmatched junction nucleotides: 4. This CDR3 region has 16 residues. CDR1 SGHDN and CDR2 FVKESK come from the germline V gene. This clonotype was sampled from a man aged 30-40 years who had recovered from COVID-19. The sample was peripheral blood. This chain uses TRBV14 with TRBJ2-3; 12 bases are shared with TRBD2. The CDR3 here is CASSPRTSGITDTQYF. In DNA, the CDR3 is TGTGCCAGCAGCCCTCGGACTAGCGGGATCACAGATACGCAGTATTTT.